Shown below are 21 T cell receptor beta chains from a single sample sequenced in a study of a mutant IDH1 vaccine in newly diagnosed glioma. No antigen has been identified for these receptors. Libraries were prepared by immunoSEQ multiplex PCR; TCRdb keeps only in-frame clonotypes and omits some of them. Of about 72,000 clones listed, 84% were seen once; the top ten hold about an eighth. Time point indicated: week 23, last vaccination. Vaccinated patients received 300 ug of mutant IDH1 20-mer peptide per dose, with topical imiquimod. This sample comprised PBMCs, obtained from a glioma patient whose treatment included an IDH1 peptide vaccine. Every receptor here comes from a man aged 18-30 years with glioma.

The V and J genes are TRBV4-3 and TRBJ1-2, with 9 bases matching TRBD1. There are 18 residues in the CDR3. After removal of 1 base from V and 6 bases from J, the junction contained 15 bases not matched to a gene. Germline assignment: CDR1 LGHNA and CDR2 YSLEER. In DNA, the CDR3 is TGCGCCAGCAGCCAAGTCCCGGGACAGGGTTCGAGGTCGCATGGCTACACCTTC. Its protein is CASSQVPGQGSRSHGYTF.

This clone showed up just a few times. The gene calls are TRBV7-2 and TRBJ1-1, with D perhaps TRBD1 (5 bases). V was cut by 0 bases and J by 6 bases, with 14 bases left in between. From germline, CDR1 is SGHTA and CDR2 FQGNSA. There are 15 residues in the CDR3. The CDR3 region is CASSLAGAARAEAFF. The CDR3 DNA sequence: TGTGCCAGCAGCTTAGCTGGGGCGGCGAGGGCTGAAGCTTTCTTT.

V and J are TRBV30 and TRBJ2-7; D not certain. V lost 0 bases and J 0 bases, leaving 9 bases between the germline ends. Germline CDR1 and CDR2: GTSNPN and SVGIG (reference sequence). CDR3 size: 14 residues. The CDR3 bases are TGTGCCTGGAGTGTTGGGCCCATCTCCTACGAGCAGTACTTC. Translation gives CAWSVGPISYEQYF.

CDR3 sequence reads: CASSLVSGGPDYGYTF. The CDR3, as DNA: TGTGCCAGCAGCTTAGTCTCAGGGGGCCCTGACTATGGCTACACCTTC. The chain employs TRBV7-2 and TRBJ1-2; 8 bases match TRBD1. This CDR3 has 16 amino acids. The V and J ends lost 1 base and 3 bases, in that order; junction bases with no gene match: 7. The V gene's germline CDR1 is SGHTA and CDR2 FQGNSA.

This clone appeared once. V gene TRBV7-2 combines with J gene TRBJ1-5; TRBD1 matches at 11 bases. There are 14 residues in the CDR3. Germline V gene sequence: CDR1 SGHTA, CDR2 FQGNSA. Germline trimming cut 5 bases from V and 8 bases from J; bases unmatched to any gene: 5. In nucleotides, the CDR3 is TGTGCCAGCAGCCCCGGACAGGGGGCTGAGCCCCAGCATTTT. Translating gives CASSPGQGAEPQHF.

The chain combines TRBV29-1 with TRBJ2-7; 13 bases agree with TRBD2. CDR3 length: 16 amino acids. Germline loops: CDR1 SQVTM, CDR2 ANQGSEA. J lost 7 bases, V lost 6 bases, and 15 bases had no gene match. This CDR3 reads CSVAGTSGEWYKEQYF. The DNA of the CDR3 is TGCAGCGTAGCCGGGACTAGCGGGGAGTGGTATAAAGAGCAGTACTTC.

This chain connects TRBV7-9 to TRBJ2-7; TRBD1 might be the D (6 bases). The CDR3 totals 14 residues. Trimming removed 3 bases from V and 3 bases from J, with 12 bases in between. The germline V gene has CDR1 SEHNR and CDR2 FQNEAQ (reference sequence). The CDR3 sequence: CASSFLTGGYEQYF. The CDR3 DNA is TGTGCCAGCAGCTTCCTGACAGGAGGCTACGAGCAGTACTTC.

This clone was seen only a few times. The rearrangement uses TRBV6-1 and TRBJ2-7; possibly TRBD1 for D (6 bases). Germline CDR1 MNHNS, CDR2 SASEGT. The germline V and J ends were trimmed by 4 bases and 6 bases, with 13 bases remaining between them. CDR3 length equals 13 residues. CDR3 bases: TGTGCCAGCAGTGTAGCCAGGGGCGCCGAGCAGTACTTC. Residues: CASSVARGAEQYF.

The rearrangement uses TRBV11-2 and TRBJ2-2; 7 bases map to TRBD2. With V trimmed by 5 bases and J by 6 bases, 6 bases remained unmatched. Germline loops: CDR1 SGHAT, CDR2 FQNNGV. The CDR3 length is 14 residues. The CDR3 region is CASSRPSGAGELFF. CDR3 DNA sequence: TGTGCCAGCAGCCGTCCTAGCGGCGCCGGGGAGCTGTTTTTT. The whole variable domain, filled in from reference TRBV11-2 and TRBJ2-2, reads EAGVAQSPRYKIIEKRQSVAFWCNPISGHATLYWYQQILGQGPKLLIQFQNNGVVDDSQLPKDRFSAERLKGVDSTLKIQPAKLEDSAVYLCASSRPSGAGELFFGEGSRLTVL.

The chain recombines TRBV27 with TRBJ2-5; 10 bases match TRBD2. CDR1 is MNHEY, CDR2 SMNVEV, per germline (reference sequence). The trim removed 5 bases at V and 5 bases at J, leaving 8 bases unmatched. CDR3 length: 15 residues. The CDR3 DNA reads TGTGCCAGCAGTGTCAGCGGGAGGGCGCAGGAGACCCAGTACTTC. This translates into CASSVSGRAQETQYF.

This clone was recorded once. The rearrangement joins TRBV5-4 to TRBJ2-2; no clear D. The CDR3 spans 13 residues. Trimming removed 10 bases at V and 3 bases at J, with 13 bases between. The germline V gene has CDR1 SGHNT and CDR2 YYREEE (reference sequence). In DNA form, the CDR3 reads TGTGCCGTTCCCGGACGGTACACCGGGGAGCTGTTTTTT. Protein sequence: CAVPGRYTGELFF. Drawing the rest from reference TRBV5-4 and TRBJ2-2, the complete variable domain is ETGVTQSPTHLIKTRGQQVTLRCSSQSGHNTVSWYQQALGQGPQFIFQYYREEENGRGNFPPRFSGLQFPNYSSELNVNALELDDSALYLCAVPGRYTGELFFGEGSRLTVL.

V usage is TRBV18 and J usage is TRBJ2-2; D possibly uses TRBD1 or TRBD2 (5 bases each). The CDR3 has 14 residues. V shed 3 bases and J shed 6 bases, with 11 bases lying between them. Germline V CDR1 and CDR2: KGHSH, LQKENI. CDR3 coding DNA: TGTGCCAGCTCACCTTTTGGGGGATCCGGGGAGCTGTTTTTT. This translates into CASSPFGGSGELFF.

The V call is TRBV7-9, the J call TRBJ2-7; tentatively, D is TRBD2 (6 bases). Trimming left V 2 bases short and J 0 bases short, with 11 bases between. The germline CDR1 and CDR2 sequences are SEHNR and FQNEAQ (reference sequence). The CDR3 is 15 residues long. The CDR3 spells CASSLTTGVSYEQYF. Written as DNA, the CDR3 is TGTGCCAGCAGCTTAACAACGGGAGTCTCCTACGAGCAGTACTTC.

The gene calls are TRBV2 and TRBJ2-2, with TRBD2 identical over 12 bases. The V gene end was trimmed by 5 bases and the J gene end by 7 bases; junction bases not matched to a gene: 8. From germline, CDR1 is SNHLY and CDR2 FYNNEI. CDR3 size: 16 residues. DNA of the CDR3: TGTGCCAGCAGTAGGCTAGCGGGGGGGCCGGGCGGGGAGCTGTTTTTT. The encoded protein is CASSRLAGGPGGELFF.

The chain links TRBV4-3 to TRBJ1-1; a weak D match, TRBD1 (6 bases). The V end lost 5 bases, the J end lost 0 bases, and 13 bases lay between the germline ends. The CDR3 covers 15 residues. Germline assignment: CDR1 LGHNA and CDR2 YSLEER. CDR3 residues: CASSYGQTMNTEAFF. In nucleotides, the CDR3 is TGCGCCAGCAGCTACGGACAGACCATGAACACTGAAGCTTTCTTT.

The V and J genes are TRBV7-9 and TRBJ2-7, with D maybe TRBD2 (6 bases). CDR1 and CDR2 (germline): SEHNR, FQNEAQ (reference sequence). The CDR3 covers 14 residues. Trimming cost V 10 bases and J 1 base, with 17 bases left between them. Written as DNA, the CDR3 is TGTGCCACCTCACTGGGGGGTGGTTCCTACGAGCAGTACTTC. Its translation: CATSLGGGSYEQYF.

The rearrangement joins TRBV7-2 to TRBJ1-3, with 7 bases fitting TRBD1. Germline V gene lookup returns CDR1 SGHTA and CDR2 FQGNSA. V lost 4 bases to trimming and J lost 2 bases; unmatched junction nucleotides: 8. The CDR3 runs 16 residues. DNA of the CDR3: TGTGCCAGCAGCTCTAGGGGACAGACTACTGGAAACACCATATATTTT. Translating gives CASSSRGQTTGNTIYF. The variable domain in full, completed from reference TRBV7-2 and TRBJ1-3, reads GAGVSQSPSNKVTEKGKDVELRCDPISGHTALYWYRQSLGQGLEFLIYFQGNSAPDKSGLPSDRFSAERTGGSVSTLTIQRTQQEDSAVYLCASSSRGQTTGNTIYFGEGSWLTVV.

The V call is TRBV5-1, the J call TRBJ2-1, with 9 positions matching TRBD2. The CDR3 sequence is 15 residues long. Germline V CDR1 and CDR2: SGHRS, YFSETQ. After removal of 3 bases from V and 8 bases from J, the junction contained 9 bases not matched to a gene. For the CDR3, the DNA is TGCGCCAGCAGCTCGGGACTAGCAACTTCTGATGAGCAGTTCTTC. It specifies CASSSGLATSDEQFF.

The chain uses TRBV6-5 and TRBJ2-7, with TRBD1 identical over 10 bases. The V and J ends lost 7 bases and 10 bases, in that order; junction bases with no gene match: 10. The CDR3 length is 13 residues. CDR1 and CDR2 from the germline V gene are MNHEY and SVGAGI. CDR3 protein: CASNPDRGSRQYF. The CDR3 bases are TGTGCCAGCAACCCGGACAGGGGGAGTCGCCAGTACTTC.

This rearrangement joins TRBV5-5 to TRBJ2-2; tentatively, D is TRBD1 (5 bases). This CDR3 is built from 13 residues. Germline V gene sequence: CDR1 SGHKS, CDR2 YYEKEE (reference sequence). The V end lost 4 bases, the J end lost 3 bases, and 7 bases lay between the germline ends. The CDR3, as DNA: TGTGCCAGCAGCAGACAGTACACCGGGGAGCTGTTTTTT. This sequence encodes CASSRQYTGELFF.

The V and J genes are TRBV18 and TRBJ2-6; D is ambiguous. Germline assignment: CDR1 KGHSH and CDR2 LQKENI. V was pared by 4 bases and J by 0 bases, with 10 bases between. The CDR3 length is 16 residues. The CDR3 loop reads CASSQGRTSGANVLTF. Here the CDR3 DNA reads TGTGCCAGCTCACAGGGAAGAACCTCTGGGGCCAACGTCCTGACTTTC.